This entry concerns a single T cell receptor beta chain. The sample is drawn from a study of blood T cell repertoires in COVID-19. Study details: Sites in the United States, Italy and Spain provided acute and convalescent COVID-19 samples. In each case, the material was cDNA or gDNA derived from T cells, B-cell-depleted T cells, or PBMCs.

In the original analysis: Cell counts per sample came from amplifying reference gene primers. TCRdb's table, derived via immunoSEQ multiplex PCR, lists solely in-frame clones and lacks some. Clone size and V and J calls were adopted from that table, with D and trimming inferred from the DNA. In the table there are around 93,000 clones, about 81% of which are singletons. With 1 base clipped from V and 4 bases from J, the junction kept 4 bases outside the gene matches. CDR1 is MGHRA, CDR2 YSYEKL, per germline. The CDR3 length is 15 residues. The receptor was derived from a man of 80 years or more with acute or convalescent COVID-19. The gene calls are TRBV4-1 and TRBJ1-3, with 7 bases lining up with TRBD1. The sample consisted of peripheral blood. The CDR3 DNA sequence: TGCGCCAGCAGCCAAGTATCGACAGGGGGAAACACCATATATTTT. It is translated as CASSQVSTGGNTIYF.